The rows below give T cell receptor beta chains drawn from one sample of a study of identical twins. TCRdb called the 5' RACE reads again in MiXCR, with one record for every CDR3 protein. This sample has 700,000 to 950,000 distinct CDR3 sequences, with 10% to 15% found just once. The data also belong to a second study, concerning yellow fever vaccine responses in identical twins.

The sample taken for sequencing was PBMCs. These receptors all stem from a woman between 18 and 29 years old in good health. Both conserved end residues are trimmed from each CDR3. Fields, in order: J gene, V gene, CDR3 protein.

TRBJ2-1 TRBV20-1 SARTLISYNEQF
TRBJ2-7 TRBV4-1 ASSQPQGLYEQY
TRBJ2-2 TRBV5-1 ASHDGTPNTGELF
TRBJ2-1 TRBV3-1 ASSQPGNEQF
TRBJ1-2 TRBV28 ASSGAQYGYT
TRBJ1-1 TRBV6-1 ASSEDPNTEAF
TRBJ2-5 TRBV10-3 AVRGAGGQETQY
TRBJ2-3 TRBV13 ASTAKSTDTQY
TRBJ2-2 TRBV3-1 ASSPSRWGRGGELF
TRBJ2-1 TRBV6-2/TRBV6-3 ASSGTTNEQF
TRBJ2-3 TRBV3-1 ASSQEGVGGYTDTQY
TRBJ1-3 TRBV3-1 ASSQGPGRGNTIY
TRBJ2-2 TRBV29-1 SAGGQGAVTGELF
TRBJ1-2 TRBV15 ATSLIKGDGYT
TRBJ2-1 TRBV7-3 ASSLIGSSSYNEQF
TRBJ2-1 TRBV27 ASSFLPPGTGTPLSSYNEQF
TRBJ1-2 TRBV29-1 SVVGSADYGYT
TRBJ2-6 TRBV12-3/TRBV12-4 ASSLLAGVSGANVLT
TRBJ2-1 TRBV29-1 SVEVTGTGPYEQF
TRBJ1-4 TRBV7-8 ASSIYDSASNEKLF
TRBJ2-7 TRBV5-1 ASSFSGDSSGYEQY
TRBJ2-4 TRBV2 ASIKGSGNIQY
TRBJ2-3 TRBV12-3/TRBV12-4 ASSPFGGLLDTQY
TRBJ2-1 TRBV24-1 ATSDSGNRQYNEQF
TRBJ2-6 TRBV4-1 ASSQGGGSGANVLT
TRBJ2-7 TRBV6-1 ASSEAAETYEQY
TRBJ1-2 TRBV29-1 SVGHRGSGCT
TRBJ1-1 TRBV7-9 ASSKTGYTEAF
TRBJ1-2 TRBV7-9 ASSPLAETNYGYT
TRBJ1-1 TRBV12-3/TRBV12-4 ASSTQAVEAF
TRBJ2-3 TRBV7-9 ASSSMRTSGRNTQY
TRBJ2-7 TRBV24-1 ATSVTGTGGDEQY
TRBJ2-7 TRBV7-9 ASSLDDVRTYEQY
TRBJ2-2 TRBV12-3/TRBV12-4 ASSRDRDTGELF
TRBJ1-1 TRBV4-1 ASSLGPSSTEAF
TRBJ1-5 TRBV2 ASSSPFETGGGNQPQH
TRBJ2-1 TRBV7-9 ASSLLSVNEQF
TRBJ2-3 TRBV20-1 SARSPGTSYLTDTQY
TRBJ1-1 TRBV7-6 ASSNDPNTEAF
TRBJ2-2 TRBV10-3 AISKRDTGELF
TRBJ1-1 TRBV24-1 ATSDPYNTEAF
TRBJ1-4 TRBV11-1 ASSLWLGVVRGNEKLF
TRBJ2-5 TRBV14 ASSQDLGVFQETQY
TRBJ2-1 TRBV20-1 SARTGQGMGNEQF
TRBJ2-3 TRBV6-5 ASSYWTSGGAGDTQY
TRBJ2-7 TRBV24-1 ATSGGISYEQY
TRBJ2-1 TRBV18 ASSPDRISEQF
TRBJ2-2 TRBV29-1 SVDRGTNTGELF